This T cell receptor (beta chain) was captured in a study of T-cell reconstitution after alpha-beta-depleted transplantation in children. Germline CDR1 DFQATT, CDR2 SNEGSKA (reference sequence). The CDR3 runs to 14 residues. Between the trimmed V and J ends, which lost 6 bases and 0 bases, there was a span of 13 bases. The authors prepared the TCRbeta library with unique molecular identifiers. TCRdb re-derived calls from the PCR reads in MiXCR, one entry per CDR3 protein. The sample includes 640,000 or so distinct CDR3 sequences, around a sixth of them seen just once. Here the sequenced sample was PBMCs from the stem cell graft donor, taken from the stem cell graft. This receptor was obtained from a human donor who donated a stem cell graft to a child with acute myeloid leukemia. This chain links TRBV20-1 with TRBJ2-3; no reliable D call. The CDR3 loop is CSAPVGVSTDTQYF. In DNA form, the CDR3 reads TGCAGTGCCCCTGTTGGGGTCAGCACAGATACGCAGTATTTT.